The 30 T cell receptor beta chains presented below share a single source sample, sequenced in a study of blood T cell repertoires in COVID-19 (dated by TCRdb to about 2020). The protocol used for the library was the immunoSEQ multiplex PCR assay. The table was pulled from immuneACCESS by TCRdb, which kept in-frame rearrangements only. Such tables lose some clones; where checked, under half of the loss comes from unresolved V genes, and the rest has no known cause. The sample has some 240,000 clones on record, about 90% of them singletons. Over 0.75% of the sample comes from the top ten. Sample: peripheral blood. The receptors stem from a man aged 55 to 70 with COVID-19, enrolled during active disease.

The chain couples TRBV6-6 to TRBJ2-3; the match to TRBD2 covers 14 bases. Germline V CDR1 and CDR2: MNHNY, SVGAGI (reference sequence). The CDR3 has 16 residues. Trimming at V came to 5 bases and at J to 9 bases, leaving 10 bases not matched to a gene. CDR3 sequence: CASSPPTSGGAQTQYF. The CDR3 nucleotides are TGTGCCAGCAGTCCCCCGACTAGCGGGGGGGCCCAAACGCAGTATTTT.

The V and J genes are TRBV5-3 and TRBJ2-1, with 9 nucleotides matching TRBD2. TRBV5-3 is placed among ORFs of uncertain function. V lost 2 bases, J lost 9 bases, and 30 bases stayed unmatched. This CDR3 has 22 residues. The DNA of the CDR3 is TGTGCCAGAAGCTTAATCCCCCGCCCGGGGGGCCGCCCCGGGACTAGCTGGGCTGAGCAGTTCTTC. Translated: CARSLIPRPGGRPGTSWAEQFF.

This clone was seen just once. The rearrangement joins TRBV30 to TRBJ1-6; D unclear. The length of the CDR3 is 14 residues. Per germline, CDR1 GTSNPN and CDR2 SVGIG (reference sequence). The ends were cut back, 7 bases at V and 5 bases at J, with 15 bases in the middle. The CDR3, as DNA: TGTGCCTCTAGGGCGGGGAGCCATAATTCACCCCTCCACTTT. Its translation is CASRAGSHNSPLHF.

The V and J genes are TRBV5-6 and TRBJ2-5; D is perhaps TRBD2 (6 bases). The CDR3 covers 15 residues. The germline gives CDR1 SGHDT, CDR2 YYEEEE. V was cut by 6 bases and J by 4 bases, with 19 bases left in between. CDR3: CASTLLGGPLETQYF. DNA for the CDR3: TGTGCCAGCACCCTCCTCGGAGGGCCGTTAGAGACCCAGTACTTC. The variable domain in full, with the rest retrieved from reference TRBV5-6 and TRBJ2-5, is DAGVTQSPTHLIKTRGQQVTLRCSPKSGHDTVSWYQQALGQGPQFIFQYYEEEERQRGNFPDRFSGHQFPNYSSELNVNALLLGDSALYLCASTLLGGPLETQYFGPGTRLLVL.

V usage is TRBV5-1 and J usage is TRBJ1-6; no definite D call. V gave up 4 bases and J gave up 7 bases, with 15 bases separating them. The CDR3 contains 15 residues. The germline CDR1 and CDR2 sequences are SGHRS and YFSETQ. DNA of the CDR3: TGCGCCAGCAGCCGAGACCCCGGAGGCAATTCACCCCTCCACTTT. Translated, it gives CASSRDPGGNSPLHF.

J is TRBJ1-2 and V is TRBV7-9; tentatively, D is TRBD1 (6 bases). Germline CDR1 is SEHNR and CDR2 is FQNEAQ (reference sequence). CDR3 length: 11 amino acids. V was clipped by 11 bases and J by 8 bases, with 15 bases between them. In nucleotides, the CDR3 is TGTGCCTCCAGGGCAGGGGTGGGCTACACCTTC. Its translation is CASRAGVGYTF.

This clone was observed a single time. Here the CDR3 DNA reads TGCGCCAGCAGCTTGGAGGCATTCGGACAGTATAATTCACCCCTCCACTTT. Encoded protein: CASSLEAFGQYNSPLHF. The rearrangement links TRBV5-1 to TRBJ1-6; TRBD1 might be the D (6 bases). Trimming cost V 0 bases and J 4 bases, with 14 bases left between them. Germline lookup yields CDR1 SGHRS and CDR2 YFSETQ. This CDR3 is 17 amino acids long.

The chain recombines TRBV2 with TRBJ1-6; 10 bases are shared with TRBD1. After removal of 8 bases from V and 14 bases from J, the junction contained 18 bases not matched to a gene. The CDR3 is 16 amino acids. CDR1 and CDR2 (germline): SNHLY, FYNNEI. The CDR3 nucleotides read TGTGCCAGCGGACCTATATCTGGGACAGGGGCGTCTTCCCTCCACTTT. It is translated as CASGPISGTGASSLHF.

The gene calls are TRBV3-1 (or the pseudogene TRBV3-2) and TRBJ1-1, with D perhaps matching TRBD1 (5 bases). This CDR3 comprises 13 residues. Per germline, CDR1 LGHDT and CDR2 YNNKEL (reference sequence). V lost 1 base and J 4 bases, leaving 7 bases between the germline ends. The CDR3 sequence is CASSQGGGTEAFF. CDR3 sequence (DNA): TGTGCCAGCAGCCAAGGGGGGGGCACTGAAGCTTTCTTT.

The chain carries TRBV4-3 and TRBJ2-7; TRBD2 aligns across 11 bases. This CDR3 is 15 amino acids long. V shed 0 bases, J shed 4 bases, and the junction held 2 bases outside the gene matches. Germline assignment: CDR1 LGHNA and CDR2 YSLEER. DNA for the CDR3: TGCGCCAGCAGCCAAGATACTAGCGGGAGTTACGAGCAGTACTTC. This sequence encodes CASSQDTSGSYEQYF.

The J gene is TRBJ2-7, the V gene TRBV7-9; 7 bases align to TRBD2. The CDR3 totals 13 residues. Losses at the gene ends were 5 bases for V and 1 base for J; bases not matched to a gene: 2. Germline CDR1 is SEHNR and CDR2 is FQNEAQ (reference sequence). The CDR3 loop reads CASSPSGSYEQYF. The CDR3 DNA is TGTGCCAGCAGCCCTAGCGGATCCTACGAGCAGTACTTC.

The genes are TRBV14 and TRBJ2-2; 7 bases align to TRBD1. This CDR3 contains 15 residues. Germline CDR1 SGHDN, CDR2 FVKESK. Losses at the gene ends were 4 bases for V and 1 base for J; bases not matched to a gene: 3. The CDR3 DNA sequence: TGTGCCAGCAGCCCGGGACAGAAGAACACCGGGGAGCTGTTTTTT. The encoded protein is CASSPGQKNTGELFF.

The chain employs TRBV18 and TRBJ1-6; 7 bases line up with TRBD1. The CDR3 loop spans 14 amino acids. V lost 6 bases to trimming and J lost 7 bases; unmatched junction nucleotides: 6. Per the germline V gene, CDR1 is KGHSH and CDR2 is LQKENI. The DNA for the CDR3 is TGTGCCAGCTCCCCTATCAGGGGGAATTCACCCCTCCACTTT. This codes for CASSPIRGNSPLHF.

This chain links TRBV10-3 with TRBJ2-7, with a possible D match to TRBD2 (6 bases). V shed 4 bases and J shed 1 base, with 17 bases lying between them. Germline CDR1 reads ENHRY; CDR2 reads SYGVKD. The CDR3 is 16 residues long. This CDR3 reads CAISGGGTVGSYEQYF. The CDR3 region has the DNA TGTGCCATCAGTGGTGGGGGGACCGTCGGATCCTACGAGCAGTACTTC.

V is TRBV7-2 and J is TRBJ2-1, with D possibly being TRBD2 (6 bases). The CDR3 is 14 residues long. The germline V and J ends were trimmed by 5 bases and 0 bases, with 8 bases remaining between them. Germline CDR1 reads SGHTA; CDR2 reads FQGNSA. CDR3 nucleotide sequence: TGTGCCAGCAGCCGGGACTCCTCCTACAATGAGCAGTTCTTC. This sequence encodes CASSRDSSYNEQFF.

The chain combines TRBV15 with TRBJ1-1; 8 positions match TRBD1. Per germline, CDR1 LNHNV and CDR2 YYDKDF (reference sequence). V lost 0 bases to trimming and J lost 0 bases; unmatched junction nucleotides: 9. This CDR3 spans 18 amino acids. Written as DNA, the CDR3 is TGTGCCACCAGCAGAGATAGAGGGACAGGCATAATGAACACTGAAGCTTTCTTT. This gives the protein CATSRDRGTGIMNTEAFF.

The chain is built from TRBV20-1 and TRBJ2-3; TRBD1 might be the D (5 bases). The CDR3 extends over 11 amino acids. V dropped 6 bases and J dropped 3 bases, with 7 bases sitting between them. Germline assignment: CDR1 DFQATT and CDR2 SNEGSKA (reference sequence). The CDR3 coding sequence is TGCAGTGCCCAGGGTACAGATACGCAGTATTTT. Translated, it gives CSAQGTDTQYF.

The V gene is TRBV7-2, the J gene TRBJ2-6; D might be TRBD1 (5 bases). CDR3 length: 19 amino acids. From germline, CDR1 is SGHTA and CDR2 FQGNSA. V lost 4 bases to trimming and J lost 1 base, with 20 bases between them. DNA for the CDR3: TGTGCCAGCAGCTCCCCCAGGCACACCCCAGGGTCTGGGGCCAACGTCCTGACTTTC. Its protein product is CASSSPRHTPGSGANVLTF.

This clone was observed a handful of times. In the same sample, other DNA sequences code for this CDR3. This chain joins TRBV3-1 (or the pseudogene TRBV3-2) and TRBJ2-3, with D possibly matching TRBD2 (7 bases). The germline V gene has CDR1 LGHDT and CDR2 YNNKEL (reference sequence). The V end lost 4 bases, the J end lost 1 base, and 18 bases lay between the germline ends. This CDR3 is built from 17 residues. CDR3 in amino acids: CASSRTWGGAGTDTQYF. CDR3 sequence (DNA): TGTGCCAGCAGCCGCACCTGGGGGGGGGCTGGCACAGATACGCAGTATTTT.

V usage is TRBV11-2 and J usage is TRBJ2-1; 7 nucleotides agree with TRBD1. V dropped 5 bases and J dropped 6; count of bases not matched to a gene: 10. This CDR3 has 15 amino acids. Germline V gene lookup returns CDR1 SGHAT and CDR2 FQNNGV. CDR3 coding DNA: TGTGCCAGCAGCCTACAGGGGACCTCCGGCAATGAGCAGTTCTTC. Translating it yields CASSLQGTSGNEQFF.

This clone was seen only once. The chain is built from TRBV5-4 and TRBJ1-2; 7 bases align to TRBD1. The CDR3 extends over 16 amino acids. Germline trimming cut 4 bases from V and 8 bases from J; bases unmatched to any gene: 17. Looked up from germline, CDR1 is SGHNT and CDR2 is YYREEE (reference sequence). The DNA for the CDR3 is TGTGCCAGCAGCCCGGACTTCTTGACAGGGAAGGGAGGCTACACCTTC. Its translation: CASSPDFLTGKGGYTF. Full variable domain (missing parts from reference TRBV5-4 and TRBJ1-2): ETGVTQSPTHLIKTRGQQVTLRCSSQSGHNTVSWYQQALGQGPQFIFQYYREEENGRGNFPPRFSGLQFPNYSSELNVNALELDDSALYLCASSPDFLTGKGGYTFGSGTRLTVV.

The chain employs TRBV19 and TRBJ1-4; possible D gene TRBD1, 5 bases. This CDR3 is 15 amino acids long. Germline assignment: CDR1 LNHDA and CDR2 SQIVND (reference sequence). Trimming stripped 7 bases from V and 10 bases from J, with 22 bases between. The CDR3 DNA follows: TGTGCCAGTACCTTCGGAGGGGTGGATCTTGGAAAACTGTTTTTT. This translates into CASTFGGVDLGKLFF.

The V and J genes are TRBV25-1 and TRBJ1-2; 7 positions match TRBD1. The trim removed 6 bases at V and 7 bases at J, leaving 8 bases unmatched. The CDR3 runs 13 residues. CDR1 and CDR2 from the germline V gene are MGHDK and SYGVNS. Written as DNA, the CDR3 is TGTGCCAGCAGGCAGGGGGTATTGGGTGGCTACACCTTC. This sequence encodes CASRQGVLGGYTF.

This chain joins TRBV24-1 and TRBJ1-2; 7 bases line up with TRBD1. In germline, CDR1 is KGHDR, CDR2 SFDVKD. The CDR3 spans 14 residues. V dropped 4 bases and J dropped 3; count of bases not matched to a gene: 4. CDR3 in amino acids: CATSDHGQDYGYTF. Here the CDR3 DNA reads TGTGCCACCAGTGACCACGGACAGGACTATGGCTACACCTTC.

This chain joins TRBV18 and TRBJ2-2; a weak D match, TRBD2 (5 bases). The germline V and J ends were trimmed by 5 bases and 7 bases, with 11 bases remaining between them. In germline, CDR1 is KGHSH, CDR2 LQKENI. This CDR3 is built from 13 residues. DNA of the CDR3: TGTGCCAGCTCATCACTAGACATCGGGGAGCTGTTTTTT. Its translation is CASSSLDIGELFF.

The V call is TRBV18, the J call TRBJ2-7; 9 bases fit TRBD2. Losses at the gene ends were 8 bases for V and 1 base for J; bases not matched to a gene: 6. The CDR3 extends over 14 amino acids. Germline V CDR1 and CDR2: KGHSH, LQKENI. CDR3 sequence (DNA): TGTGCCAGCGCGGCGGGGGGGCGGTCCTACGAGCAGTACTTC. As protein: CASAAGGRSYEQYF.

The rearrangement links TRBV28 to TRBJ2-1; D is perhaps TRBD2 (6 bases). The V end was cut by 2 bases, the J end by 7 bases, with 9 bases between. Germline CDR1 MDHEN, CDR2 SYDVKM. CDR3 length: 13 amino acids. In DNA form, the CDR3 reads TGTGCCAGCAGTTTAAAGGGGAGGAATGAGCAGTTCTTC. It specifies CASSLKGRNEQFF.

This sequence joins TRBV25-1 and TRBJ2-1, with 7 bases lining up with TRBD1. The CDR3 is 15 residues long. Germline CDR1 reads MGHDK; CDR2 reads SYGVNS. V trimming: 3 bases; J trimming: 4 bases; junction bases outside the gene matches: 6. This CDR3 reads CASSDFGTVYNEQFF. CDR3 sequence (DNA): TGTGCCAGCAGTGATTTTGGGACAGTTTACAATGAGCAGTTCTTC.

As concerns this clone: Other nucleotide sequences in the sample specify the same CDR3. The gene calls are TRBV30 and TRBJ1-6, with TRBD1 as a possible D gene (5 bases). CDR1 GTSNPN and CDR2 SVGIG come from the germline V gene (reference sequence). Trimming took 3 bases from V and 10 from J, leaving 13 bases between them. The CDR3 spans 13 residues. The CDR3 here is CAWSGQGNSPLHF. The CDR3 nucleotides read TGTGCCTGGAGCGGGCAGGGAAACTCACCCCTCCACTTT.

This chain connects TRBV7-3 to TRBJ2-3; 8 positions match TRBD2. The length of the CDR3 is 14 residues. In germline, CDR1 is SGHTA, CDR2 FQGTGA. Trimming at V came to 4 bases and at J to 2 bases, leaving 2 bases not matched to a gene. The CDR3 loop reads CASSSSGYTDTQYF. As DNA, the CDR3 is TGTGCCAGCAGCTCTAGCGGGTACACAGATACGCAGTATTTT.